The sequence of this T cell receptor (beta chain) was determined in a study of Ad26.COV2.S vaccination and SARS-CoV-2 variants (dated by TCRdb to 2020 to 2023). Context from the whole study: Vaccine-arm donors were drawn from COV1001, a multicentre, randomized, double-blind, placebo-controlled phase I-IIa trial of Ad26.COV2.S in healthy adults. Dosing of Ad26.COV2.S was intramuscular, at either 5x10^10 or 1x10^11 viral particles, delivered as one shot or as two shots spaced 56 days apart. TCRbeta repertoire sequencing served as the tool for gauging how specific and how broad the SARS-CoV-2-reactive T cell receptors were following Ad26.COV2.S vaccination. The TCR-sequenced set comprised roughly 30 samples: some 19 Ad26.COV2.S vaccine recipients, 5 placebo recipients and 8 SARS-CoV-2 convalescent individuals. Trial participants were randomized into five groups of five: low-dose or high-dose Ad26.COV2.S given once or twice, or placebo on both occasions. Investigators remained blinded to trial group allocation during experiments and outcome assessment.

The treatment or condition tag for this specimen amounts to: over 15 received Ad26.COV2.S at low or high dose, single or two shots; several received placebo; per-sample allocation not given. For vaccine and placebo recipients, repertoires were sequenced using samples collected on day 63 after the first injection. In Cohort 1b, fewer than 30 adults aged 18-55 years were enrolled at a single site in Boston, USA, between 29 July and 7 August 2020. Ad26.COV2.S was a replication-incompetent adenovirus type 26 vector expressing a prefusion-stabilized SARS-CoV-2 spike protein from the original Wuhan strain. Broader findings and caveats from the paper: The authors noted that total T cell responses may have been underestimated by the TCR breadth and depth analyses. Vaccine and placebo recipients had comparable non-spike TCR breadth, which fits with the vaccine containing only spike. Higher spike-specific TCR breadth was observed in Ad26.COV2.S recipients than in placebo recipients (P = 0.0014). The study lacked the statistical power to compare responses across vaccine doses or regimens. After vaccination, substantial breadth of spike-specific CD8+ and CD4+ T cell responses was reported.

In regard to this clone: Its cognate antigen has yet to be identified. The input lacks base qualities; no much larger clone sits a single base away.

The immunoSEQ Assay was used to sequence TCRbeta CDR3 regions. After extraction, genomic DNA underwent amplification by bias-controlled multiplex PCR, followed by high-throughput sequencing. As for the authors' bioinformatics: To quantify the absolute abundance of every unique TCRbeta CDR3 region, sequences were collapsed and filtered. Usable DNA was measured by amplifying reference genes present in all nucleated cells, and TCRbeta template counts were normalized to that usable DNA to estimate T cell fraction. Repertoire TCRs were annotated as SARS-CoV-2-specific when V gene, CDR3 amino acid sequence and J gene were exactly matched to a known reactive TCR set. The reference SARS-CoV-2 TCR set came from MIRA and was filtered for enrichment in COVID-19-positive ImmuneCODE repertoires, removing public or cross-reactive TCRs. Using the MIRA antigens, annotated TCRs were further analysed by specific ORF or by position within an ORF. Depth was the summed frequency of annotated unique rearrangements, while breadth was defined as annotated unique rearrangements over total unique productive rearrangements. Two-sided Wilcoxon rank-sum tests were used to compare TCR breadth between groups. Not all clones reach the TCRdb copy of this immuneACCESS table, which keeps in-frame sequences only. Checked studies attribute under half of the gap to unresolved V genes and leave the rest unexplained. That table supplies the V and J calls and clone size; D and trimming were determined from the DNA. The sample table contains about 430,000 clones; only one count was recorded for 80% to 95% of them. 9% to 15% of the sample comes from the top ten.

The sequence came from a person between 18 and 65 years old who received the Ad26.COV2.S COVID-19 vaccine or a placebo. This material consisted of peripheral blood, taken in a trial of Ad26.COV2.S vaccine versus placebo.

In nucleotide form, the sequence is TGTGCCAGCAGTAGGAGCGGGAGGGCTAATTTCAACGAGCAGTACTTC. Its protein product is CASSRSGRANFNEQYF. The rearrangement combines TRBV27 with TRBJ2-7; 10 bases in the middle match TRBD2. The CDR3 spans 16 residues, from the cysteine through the phenylalanine. Only the CDR3 portion is preserved as DNA: 48 bases, with reading frame beginning at the first base. For this chain, trimming is 5 bases at the V end and 5 bases at the J end, and the number of junction bases without a gene match is 12. The germline V gene encodes CDR1 MNHEY and CDR2 SMNVEV (reference sequence).